Shown below are 30 T cell receptor beta chains from a single sample sequenced in a study of blood T cell repertoires in COVID-19. Sequenced by immunoSEQ multiplex PCR; TCRdb stores in-frame clones only, minus some. This table has about 330,000 clones, 80% to 90% appearing once. The sequenced sample was PBMCs or T cells enriched from blood (not recorded which). The receptors stem from a woman younger than 45 who had recovered from COVID-19.

J is TRBJ2-6 and V is TRBV7-8, with TRBD1 identical over 9 bases. The CDR3 loop spans 20 amino acids. The germline V gene has CDR1 SGHVS and CDR2 FQNEAQ. Germline trimming cut 4 bases from V and 2 bases from J; bases unmatched to any gene: 15. The CDR3 DNA follows: TGTGCCAGCAGCTCCCTTGAAGGGACAGGGAGGTTCACTGGGGCCAACGTCCTGACTTTC. The encoded protein is CASSSLEGTGRFTGANVLTF.

This chain links TRBV7-9 with TRBJ1-4; D gene uncertain. Germline-derived CDR1 and CDR2 are SEHNR and FQNEAQ (reference sequence). The CDR3 loop spans 14 amino acids. Between the trimmed V and J ends, which lost 2 bases and 6 bases, there was a span of 10 bases. Here the CDR3 reads CASSLTVLDEKLFF. The CDR3 DNA follows: TGTGCCAGCAGCTTAACGGTGCTGGATGAAAAACTGTTTTTT.

The chain combines TRBV5-1 with TRBJ1-4; 10 nucleotides match TRBD1. The CDR3 is 14 residues long. The junction had 7 bases not matched to a gene; V was cut back by 5 bases and J by 9 bases. CDR1 and CDR2 from the germline V gene are SGHRS and YFSETQ. The CDR3, as DNA: TGCGCCAGCAGTTCCGGGACAGGGGATCAAAAACTGTTTTTT. Protein: CASSSGTGDQKLFF.

This clone was counted once. This rearrangement joins TRBV28 to TRBJ2-3; no reliable D call. Germline V CDR1 and CDR2: MDHEN, SYDVKM. Trimming removed 3 bases at V and 6 bases at J, with 10 bases between. The CDR3 consists of 13 residues. The CDR3: CASSFPAGDTQYF. In DNA, the CDR3 is TGTGCCAGCAGTTTCCCCGCCGGGGATACGCAGTATTTT.

In its sample, this clone was seen once. This chain connects TRBV5-5 to TRBJ1-4; perhaps TRBD1 as D (5 bases). The CDR3 is made up of 16 amino acids. Trimming left V 0 bases short and J 2 bases short, with 11 bases between. Germline CDR1 is SGHKS and CDR2 is YYEKEE (reference sequence). CDR3 coding DNA: TGTGCCAGCAGCTTGGCCGGGGGGGTCACTAATGAAAAACTGTTTTTT. Protein sequence: CASSLAGGVTNEKLFF. Full variable domain (rest looked up from reference TRBV5-5 and TRBJ1-4): DAGVTQSPTHLIKTRGQQVTLRCSPISGHKSVSWYQQVLGQGPQFIFQYYEKEERGRGNFPDRFSARQFPNYSSELNVNALLLGDSALYLCASSLAGGVTNEKLFFGSGTQLSVL.

This chain joins TRBV18 and TRBJ2-7; 8 bases map to TRBD1. Germline loops: CDR1 KGHSH, CDR2 LQKENI. The CDR3 length is 14 residues. The ends lost 4 bases at V and 3 bases at J; junction bases unmatched: 5. CDR3 residues: CASSRRQGNYEQYF. CDR3 coding DNA: TGTGCCAGCTCACGCCGACAGGGGAACTACGAGCAGTACTTC.

The chain carries TRBV3-1 (or the pseudogene TRBV3-2) and TRBJ2-3, with D uncertain. The CDR3 length is 13 residues. The V gene lost 2 bases and the J gene lost 6 bases, with 9 bases spanning the gap. Looked up from germline, CDR1 is LGHDT and CDR2 is YNNKEL (reference sequence). CDR3: CASSQRLDDTQYF. DNA of the CDR3: TGTGCCAGCAGCCAACGGCTAGATGATACGCAGTATTTT.

The chain uses TRBV28 and TRBJ2-1, with D possibly being TRBD1 (6 bases). The germline gives CDR1 MDHEN, CDR2 SYDVKM. Trimming cost V 3 bases and J 4 bases, with 13 bases left between them. The CDR3 loop spans 15 amino acids. The CDR3 sequence: CASSFSGQLYNEQFF. Written as DNA, the CDR3 is TGTGCCAGCAGTTTCAGCGGACAGTTGTACAATGAGCAGTTCTTC. Drawing the rest from reference TRBV28 and TRBJ2-1, the complete variable domain is DVKVTQSSRYLVKRTGEKVFLECVQDMDHENMFWYRQDPGLGLRLIYFSYDVKMKEKGDIPEGYSVSREKKERFSLILESASTNQTSMYLCASSFSGQLYNEQFFGPGTRLTVL.

The chain combines TRBV6-4 with TRBJ2-6; possible D gene TRBD1, 6 bases. Germline loops: CDR1 MRHNA, CDR2 SNTAGT. CDR3 length equals 16 residues. Between the trimmed V and J ends, which lost 2 bases and 4 bases, there was a span of 12 bases. CDR3 sequence (DNA): TGTGCCAGCAGTGACACACAGGGTAAAGGGGCCAACGTCCTGACTTTC. Translating it yields CASSDTQGKGANVLTF.

This chain uses TRBV10-3 with TRBJ2-2; 13 bases line up with TRBD2. Germline lookup yields CDR1 ENHRY and CDR2 SYGVKD. V was pared by 10 bases and J by 1 base, with 9 bases of the junction left unmatched. CDR3 length equals 17 residues. CDR3 sequence reads: CASSGLAGALNTGELFF. Written as DNA, the CDR3 is TGTGCCAGCTCTGGACTAGCGGGGGCCCTGAACACCGGGGAGCTGTTTTTT.

This chain connects TRBV5-6 to TRBJ2-3, with 15 bases matching TRBD2. Germline V gene lookup returns CDR1 SGHDT and CDR2 YYEEEE. The CDR3 extends over 15 amino acids. Germline trimming cut 4 bases from V and 6 bases from J; bases unmatched to any gene: 3. DNA for the CDR3: TGTGCCAGCAGCCCAGGGACTAGCGGGGGGGATACGCAGTATTTT. Its protein is CASSPGTSGGDTQYF.

The rearrangement joins TRBV10-3 to TRBJ1-1; D is undetermined. Germline loops: CDR1 ENHRY, CDR2 SYGVKD. This CDR3 region has 14 residues. Trimming pared 1 base from V and 0 bases from J, leaving 6 bases between. In DNA, the CDR3 is TGTGCCATCAGTGAGTACTCGGTGAACACTGAAGCTTTCTTT. This codes for CAISEYSVNTEAFF.

The V gene is TRBV3-1 (or the pseudogene TRBV3-2), the J gene TRBJ1-1; D remains unclear. The germline V and J ends were trimmed by 4 bases and 1 base, with 10 bases remaining between them. The CDR3 runs to 14 residues. The germline gives CDR1 LGHDT, CDR2 YNNKEL (reference sequence). CDR3 DNA sequence: TGTGCCAGCAGCCGTGGTCAGGCGAACACTGAAGCTTTCTTT. Translating it yields CASSRGQANTEAFF.

This clone was detected only a few times. V and J are TRBV5-4 and TRBJ1-3; D unclear. Germline values: CDR1 SGHNT, CDR2 YYREEE (reference sequence). Trimming removed 0 bases from V and 0 bases from J, with 10 bases in between. This CDR3 contains 16 residues. DNA of the CDR3: TGTGCCAGCAGCTTGGATTCGGACTTCTCTGGAAACACCATATATTTT. This encodes CASSLDSDFSGNTIYF.

The J gene is TRBJ2-3, the V gene TRBV29-1; TRBD1 agrees at 7 bases. Germline loops: CDR1 SQVTM, CDR2 ANQGSEA. The V segment lost 4 bases and the J segment 6 bases; nucleotides outside the gene matches: 4. This CDR3 contains 12 residues. The CDR3 spells CSVGGQYDTQYF. For the CDR3, the DNA is TGCAGCGTTGGGGGACAGTATGATACGCAGTATTTT.

The chain has TRBV6-2 or TRBV6-3 and TRBJ1-2, with a tentative D call TRBD1 (5 bases). V was trimmed by 3 bases and J by 8 bases, leaving 19 bases between them. The germline V gene encodes CDR1 MNHEY and CDR2 SVGEGT. This CDR3 comprises 15 residues. This CDR3 reads CASSYSFGQGRGYTF. In nucleotides, the CDR3 is TGTGCCAGCAGTTATAGTTTCGGGCAGGGAAGAGGCTACACCTTC.

This chain links TRBV27 with TRBJ1-1, with a weak D call TRBD1 (5 bases). Germline-derived CDR1 and CDR2 are MNHEY and SMNVEV (reference sequence). CDR3 length: 16 residues. V was pared by 3 bases and J by 0 bases, with 14 bases between. The CDR3, as DNA: TGTGCCAGCAGTTTTGTAGTGGGGGGGATGAACACTGAAGCTTTCTTT. This encodes CASSFVVGGMNTEAFF.

This chain uses TRBV28 with TRBJ1-5; TRBD1 aligns across 9 bases. The CDR3 is made up of 14 amino acids. Germline CDR1 is MDHEN and CDR2 is SYDVKM. V lost 6 bases to trimming and J lost 7 bases; unmatched junction nucleotides: 7. The DNA for the CDR3 is TGTGCCAGCAGCTCTCCGGGACAGGGCCAGCCCCAGCATTTT. Translated, it gives CASSSPGQGQPQHF.

The rearrangement links TRBV7-2 to TRBJ2-2; 10 bases fit TRBD2. The J segment lost 6 bases and the V segment lost 7 bases, leaving 8 bases of the junction unmatched. The CDR3 consists of 15 residues. CDR1 SGHTA and CDR2 FQGNSA come from the germline V gene. In DNA form, the CDR3 reads TGTGCCAGCACCTCCCTAGCGGGGGCGTCCGGGGAGCTGTTTTTT. This sequence encodes CASTSLAGASGELFF.

This rearrangement joins TRBV5-1 to TRBJ1-1; no clear D gene. The CDR3 totals 13 residues. Trimming took 0 bases from V and 3 from J, leaving 6 bases between them. CDR1 is SGHRS, CDR2 YFSETQ, per germline. The CDR3 nucleotides are TGCGCCAGCAGCTTGGACTTGTACACTGAAGCTTTCTTT. It is translated as CASSLDLYTEAFF.

The chain is built from TRBV9 and TRBJ1-1; 7 nucleotides line up with TRBD1. The CDR3 consists of 15 residues. V dropped 0 bases and J dropped 1; count of bases not matched to a gene: 3. Germline loops: CDR1 SGDLS, CDR2 YYNGEE. CDR3 nucleotides: TGTGCCAGCAGCGTAGAATCAGGGGGGAACACTGAAGCTTTCTTT. It codes for CASSVESGGNTEAFF.

V usage is TRBV9 and J usage is TRBJ2-3; D is uncertain. This CDR3 has 14 residues. V dropped 4 bases and J dropped 0 bases, with 9 bases sitting between them. Per the germline V gene, CDR1 is SGDLS and CDR2 is YYNGEE. As DNA, the CDR3 is TGTGCCAGCAGCCCGACTCAGAGCACAGATACGCAGTATTTT. It yields the protein CASSPTQSTDTQYF.

The chain joins TRBV19 to TRBJ1-2; no definite D call. This CDR3 has 13 residues. Germline-derived CDR1 and CDR2 are LNHDA and SQIVND (reference sequence). V was clipped by 6 bases and J by 8 bases, with 16 bases between them. The CDR3 sequence: CASSLSAVRGYTF. The CDR3 nucleotides read TGTGCCAGTAGCCTCTCGGCGGTAAGGGGCTACACCTTC.

In nucleotides, the CDR3 is TGTGCGAGCGGGACGGCCTCTAATGAAAAACTGTTTTTT. This encodes CASGTASNEKLFF. J is TRBJ1-4 and V is TRBV19; D might be TRBD1 (5 bases). Germline assignment: CDR1 LNHDA and CDR2 SQIVND (reference sequence). The CDR3 is 13 residues long.

Here the CDR3 DNA reads TGTGCCAGCAGTTCCGGCTATGGCTACACCTTC. Amino acid sequence: CASSSGYGYTF. V gene TRBV6-5 combines with J gene TRBJ1-2; D is unclear. V was shortened by 4 bases and J by 4 bases, with 4 bases between the two germline ends. The CDR3 contains 11 residues. CDR1 is MNHEY, CDR2 SVGAGI, per germline.

V is TRBV7-2 and J is TRBJ1-2; 7 bases align to TRBD1. V gave up 4 bases and J gave up 6 bases; unmatched junction bases: 8. Per germline, CDR1 SGHTA and CDR2 FQGNSA. CDR3 length: 14 residues. As DNA, the CDR3 is TGTGCCAGCAGCTGGCGGTGGCAGGGGGATGGCTACACCTTC. Translated: CASSWRWQGDGYTF.

This clone is a singleton in its sample. This rearrangement joins TRBV27 to TRBJ1-6, with D unresolved. V lost 5 bases to trimming and J lost 4 bases, with 3 bases between them. Germline V gene sequence: CDR1 MNHEY, CDR2 SMNVEV (reference sequence). This CDR3 is built from 12 residues. CDR3 in DNA: TGTGCCAGCAGTGTATATAATTCACCCCTCCACTTT. Translated, it gives CASSVYNSPLHF.

The chain employs TRBV5-1 and TRBJ1-6; the D is unclear. Germline values: CDR1 SGHRS, CDR2 YFSETQ. Trimming stripped 0 bases from V and 5 bases from J, with 6 bases between. CDR3 length equals 14 residues. The CDR3 DNA reads TGCGCCAGCAGCTTGGATACAGATAATTCACCCCTCCACTTT. This translates into CASSLDTDNSPLHF.

This chain connects TRBV4-2 to TRBJ1-3; D is ambiguous. Germline V gene sequence: CDR1 LGHNA, CDR2 YNFKEQ. V was clipped by 0 bases and J by 0 bases, with 12 bases between them. The CDR3 sequence is 17 residues long. In DNA form, the CDR3 reads TGTGCCAGCAGCCAAGAGGGTAGAGCGCGCTCTGGAAACACCATATATTTT. Protein product: CASSQEGRARSGNTIYF.

This clone has only a few counts. V is TRBV18 and J is TRBJ1-2, with 9 bases fitting TRBD1. Germline lookup yields CDR1 KGHSH and CDR2 LQKENI. Trimming cost V 6 bases and J 8 bases; bases outside gene matches: 10. This CDR3 contains 14 residues. In DNA, the CDR3 is TGTGCCAGCTCTAAGGGACAGGGCCATAGGGGCTACACCTTC. Translated: CASSKGQGHRGYTF.